The clone carrying this T cell receptor (beta chain) has at least ten counts. Its antigen is undetermined. Germline V gene lookup returns CDR1 MNHEY and CDR2 SMNVEV (reference sequence). CDR3 size: 12 residues. The V and J ends lost 4 bases and 5 bases respectively, with 8 bases between them. This sample is drawn from a study of T cells after yellow fever vaccination. Study-wide background: Fractions containing few cells were prepared with SMART-Seq v4 Ultra Low Input. Study results and caveats: A minor fraction of clonotypes spanned both CD4 and CD8 compartments.

Synthesis of TCR cDNA relied on 5'RACE template switching, which attached a universal primer site and UMIs. TCRdb processed the 5' RACE reads anew with MiXCR; each CDR3 protein has one entry. The sample yields roughly 340,000 distinct CDR3 sequences, roughly 8.7% seen once. The source material was PBMCs, sampled on the day of the first yellow fever vaccination. This chain connects TRBV27 to TRBJ1-1; the D is unclear. The receptor was derived from a man aged 18 to 35 who received the YFV17D yellow fever vaccine. The CDR3 here is CASSSWETEAFF. Here the CDR3 DNA reads TGTGCCAGCAGTTCCTGGGAGACTGAAGCTTTCTTT.